These 29 T cell receptor beta chains originate from one sample sequenced in a study of T cells in women clearing cervical HPV infection. Sequencing used immunoSEQ multiplex PCR; TCRdb keeps in-frame clones, though not all of them. The table lists 15,000 or so clones. Sequencing used blood buffy coat. These receptors all stem from a woman between 18 and 70 years old with a cervical HPV16 infection that either progressed to CIN3+ or cleared (not recorded which).

Regarding this clone: The read comes to an end 3 residues before the CDR3 does, leaving the germline J gene to fill in the end. The chain has TRBV2 and TRBJ1-2; unclear D gene. The V gene lost 6 bases and the J gene lost 3 bases, with 11 bases spanning the gap. This CDR3 region has 13 residues. CDR1 is SNHLY and CDR2 is FYNNEI in the germline V gene. Incomplete CDR3 DNA: TGTGCCAGCAGCCAGACGGACTACTATGGC. It encodes CASSQTDYYG. The entire CDR3 protein reads CASSQTDYYGYTF.

A note on this clone: The read falls 3 residues short of the CDR3 end, and the missing part is taken from the germline J gene. The genes are TRBV19 and TRBJ2-7; 9 bases are a match to TRBD1. Trimming took 1 base from V and 6 from J; bases not matched to a gene: 7. Germline V CDR1 and CDR2: LNHDA, SQIVND (reference sequence). The CDR3 consists of 15 residues. CDR3 residues: CASSIVPGQGSEQYF. Incomplete CDR3 DNA: TGTGCCAGTAGTATAGTACCCGGACAGGGGAGCGAG. The complete variable domain, with remaining parts taken from reference TRBV19 and TRBJ2-7, reads DGGITQSPKYLFRKEGQNVTLSCEQNLNHDAMYWYRQDPGQGLRLIYYSQIVNDFQKGDIAEGYSVSREKKESFPLTVTSAQKNPTAFYLCASSIVPGQGSEQYFGPGTRLTVT.

Details on this clone: Coverage ceases 3 residues before the CDR3 finishes, and the germline J gene fills in the end. The J gene is TRBJ1-1, the V gene TRBV18; 8 bases map to TRBD1. This CDR3 contains 13 residues. The J segment lost 7 bases and the V segment lost 6 bases, leaving 7 bases of the junction unmatched. Looked up from germline, CDR1 is KGHSH and CDR2 is LQKENI. The CDR3 bases that were read are TGTGCCAGCTCTGCGGACAGGGAGGGTGAA. Encoded protein: CASSADREGE. The whole CDR3 reads CASSADREGEAFF.

To note about this clone: The read comes to an end 3 residues before the CDR3 does, leaving the germline J gene to fill in the end. The chain combines TRBV7-8 with TRBJ1-1; D might be TRBD1 (6 bases). The CDR3 spans 14 residues. CDR1 is SGHVS and CDR2 is FQNEAQ in the germline V gene. Trimming removed 2 bases at V and 7 bases at J, with 14 bases between. The sequenced CDR3 bases are TGTGCCAGCAGCTTACTTGGGGGCCAAAATGAA. Amino acids: CASSLLGGQNE. The whole CDR3 reads CASSLLGGQNEAFF.

Details on this clone: The CDR3 is cut off 3 residues early in the read; its end comes from the germline J gene. The J gene is TRBJ2-4, the V gene TRBV19; D is unclear. CDR1 LNHDA and CDR2 SQIVND come from the germline V gene (reference sequence). Deletions cut 8 bases from V and 6 bases from J, with 8 bases between. This CDR3 spans 11 amino acids. The CDR3 is CASSFRNIQYF. The covered CDR3 bases are TGTGCCAGTTCTTTTAGAAACATT. Filled out from reference TRBV19 and TRBJ2-4, the complete variable domain reads DGGITQSPKYLFRKEGQNVTLSCEQNLNHDAMYWYRQDPGQGLRLIYYSQIVNDFQKGDIAEGYSVSREKKESFPLTVTSAQKNPTAFYLCASSFRNIQYFGAGTRLSVL.

Worth noting for this clone: The read terminates 3 residues ahead of where the CDR3 ends, so the germline J gene completes it. The chain is built from TRBV10-3 and TRBJ1-1; TRBD1 agrees at 7 bases. The CDR3 length is 12 residues. Trimming cost V 5 bases and J 7 bases; bases outside gene matches: 4. Germline lookup yields CDR1 ENHRY and CDR2 SYGVKD. The CDR3 sequence is CAISRQGNEAFF. The CDR3 bases that were read are TGTGCCATCAGTAGACAGGGAAATGAA.

Points on this clone: The observed sequence ends 3 residues before the CDR3 terminus, with the missing tail filled in from the germline J gene. This chain links TRBV7-2 with TRBJ1-5, with TRBD1 matching over 7 bases. The germline gives CDR1 SGHTA, CDR2 FQGNSA. Trimming cost V 2 bases and J 6 bases; bases outside gene matches: 4. The CDR3 runs to 14 residues. The DNA read from the CDR3 is TGTGCCAGCAGCTTACAGGGGGTTGGTCAGCCC. It encodes CASSLQGVGQP. The full CDR3 is CASSLQGVGQPQHF.

The chain's CDR3 is CSARDTGGADTQYF. The part of the CDR3 DNA that was read is TGCAGTGCTAGAGATACCGGAGGGGCAGATACG. The V gene is TRBV20-1, the J gene TRBJ2-3, with D tentatively TRBD2 (6 bases). With the read ending 3 residues before the CDR3 end, the germline J gene is used to fill in that end. The CDR3 has 14 amino acids. Germline V gene lookup returns CDR1 DFQATT and CDR2 SNEGSKA (reference sequence). V lost 0 bases, J lost 4 bases, and 11 bases lay in between.

Regarding this clone: With the read ending 3 residues before the CDR3 end, the germline J gene is used to fill in that end. V gene TRBV2 combines with J gene TRBJ1-5, with TRBD1 matching 8 bases. Germline CDR1 SNHLY, CDR2 FYNNEI. The CDR3 is 14 residues long. V lost 5 bases to trimming and J lost 6 bases; unmatched junction nucleotides: 6. The chain's CDR3 is CASSKTGGAQPQHF. The part of the CDR3 DNA that was read is TGTGCCAGCAGTAAAACAGGGGGGGCTCAGCCC. The entire variable domain, with the rest obtained from reference TRBV2 and TRBJ1-5, is as follows: EPEVTQTPSHQVTQMGQEVILRCVPISNHLYFYWYRQILGQKVEFLVSFYNNEISEKSEIFDDQFSVERPDGSNFTLKIRSTKLEDSAMYFCASSKTGGAQPQHFGDGTRLSIL.

CDR3 DNA, as far as it was read: TGTGCCAGCAGGCAGGGGGGTTCACCC. Translation: CASRQGGSP. The CDR3, in full, reads CASRQGGSPLHF. V is TRBV28 and J is TRBJ1-6; TRBD1 aligns across 7 bases. The CDR3 end is not reached by the read, which stops 3 residues before it; the germline J gene fills it in. The CDR3 spans 12 residues. CDR1 is MDHEN and CDR2 is SYDVKM in the germline V gene. The trim removed 6 bases at V and 9 bases at J, leaving 2 bases unmatched. The full variable domain, in which reference TRBV28 and TRBJ1-6 provide the parts outside the CDR3, is DVKVTQSSRYLVKRTGEKVFLECVQDMDHENMFWYRQDPGLGLRLIYFSYDVKMKEKGDIPEGYSVSREKKERFSLILESASTNQTSMYLCASRQGGSPLHFGNGTRLTVT.

The sequenced part of the CDR3 DNA is TGTGCCAGCAGCCTCGACAGGGAGACGTTTCAGCCC. Its translation is CASSLDRETFQP. The complete CDR3 sequence is CASSLDRETFQPQHF. The rearrangement uses TRBV11-2 and TRBJ1-5; 7 bases agree with TRBD1. The read is 3 residues too short to cover the CDR3 end, so that end is filled in from the germline J gene. Germline CDR1 SGHAT, CDR2 FQNNGV. Losses at the gene ends were 5 bases for V and 6 bases for J; bases not matched to a gene: 10. This CDR3 comprises 15 residues.

Regarding this clone: The read is 3 residues too short to cover the CDR3 end, so that end is filled in from the germline J gene. J is TRBJ2-7 and V is TRBV28; TRBD2 aligns across 7 bases. V dropped 2 bases and J dropped 2; count of bases not matched to a gene: 0. The CDR3 spans 13 residues. Per the germline V gene, CDR1 is MDHEN and CDR2 is SYDVKM. The CDR3 loop is CASSLAGAYEQYF. The part of the CDR3 DNA that was read is TGTGCCAGCAGTTTAGCGGGAGCCTACGAG.

As to this clone: The read ends 3 residues early relative to the CDR3; the germline J gene fills the gap. The chain uses TRBV15 and TRBJ2-4; 8 bases line up with TRBD1. The CDR3 is 13 amino acids. Germline CDR1 and CDR2: LNHNV and YYDKDF (reference sequence). Trimming removed 8 bases from V and 6 bases from J; junction bases left unmatched: 6. The covered CDR3 bases are TGTGCCACCGGGACAGGTCAGAGAAACATT. This encodes CATGTGQRNI. The full CDR3 is CATGTGQRNIQYF.

On this clone itself: The read halts 3 residues ahead of the CDR3 end, with the missing end drawn from the germline J gene. The J gene is TRBJ2-2, the V gene TRBV10-3, with a tentative D call TRBD2 (6 bases). There are 12 residues in the CDR3. Germline assignment: CDR1 ENHRY and CDR2 SYGVKD. Trimming shortened V by 7 bases and J by 5 bases, and 8 bases separated the two germline ends. The CDR3 DNA, read in part, is TGTGCCATCAATCGGGGGACCGGGGAG. It translates to CAINRGTGE. The full CDR3 protein reads CAINRGTGELFF.

In regard to this clone: The CDR3 end lies 3 residues beyond the end of the read and is filled in from the germline J gene. This rearrangement joins TRBV9 to TRBJ2-1; a weak D match, TRBD1 (6 bases). Looked up from germline, CDR1 is SGDLS and CDR2 is YYNGEE. The CDR3 contains 17 residues. Trimming took off 0 bases at V and 0 bases at J, with 13 bases between the two ends. The CDR3 bases that were read are TGTGCCAGCAGCGTAGCCTGGGGGCCCAGCTCCTACAATGAG. It codes for CASSVAWGPSSYNE. From start to end, the CDR3 is CASSVAWGPSSYNEQFF. The full variable domain, with the rest looked up from reference TRBV9 and TRBJ2-1, is DSGVTQTPKHLITATGQRVTLRCSPRSGDLSVYWYQQSLDQGLQFLIQYYNGEERAKGNILERFSAQQFPDLHSELNLSSLELGDSALYFCASSVAWGPSSYNEQFFGPGTRLTVL.

A remark on this clone: The read ends 3 residues shy of where the CDR3 ends; the end is completed using the germline J gene. J is TRBJ2-3 and V is TRBV2, with D possibly being TRBD1 (6 bases). V lost 6 bases to trimming and J lost 2 bases, with 9 bases between them. This CDR3 is built from 13 residues. Germline V lookup: CDR1 SNHLY, CDR2 FYNNEI. The CDR3 loop is CASSWGPTDTQYF. Incomplete CDR3 DNA: TGTGCCAGCAGCTGGGGGCCCACAGATACG.

A remark on this clone: The CDR3 is cut off 3 residues early in the read; its end comes from the germline J gene. This chain joins TRBV5-4 and TRBJ2-7; 8 nucleotides line up with TRBD1. Per germline, CDR1 SGHNT and CDR2 YYREEE (reference sequence). This CDR3 has 12 residues. V lost 2 bases, J lost 6 bases, and 1 base stayed unmatched. The CDR3: CASSLTGGEQYF. The CDR3 bases that were read are TGTGCCAGCAGCTTAACAGGGGGCGAG.

Comment on this clone: The read gets to within 3 residues of the CDR3 end, and the germline J gene fills in the rest. The chain carries TRBV12-3 or TRBV12-4 and TRBJ2-5; TRBD1 matches at 9 bases. The CDR3 loop spans 15 amino acids. V lost 3 bases, J lost 2 bases, and 4 bases stayed unmatched. CDR3 sequence reads: CASSFRDRDQETQYF. Partial CDR3 DNA: TGTGCCAGCAGTTTCCGGGACAGGGATCAAGAGACC.

About this clone: The missing CDR3 end, 3 residues past where the read stops, is filled in from the germline J gene. The chain joins TRBV12-3 or TRBV12-4 to TRBJ1-5, with 7 bases fitting TRBD1. V gave up 8 bases and J gave up 2 bases; unmatched junction bases: 6. The CDR3 covers 14 residues. CDR3 DNA (partial): TGTGCCAGCGGCGACGACAGGGGCAATCAGCCC. Residues: CASGDDRGNQP. The complete CDR3 reads CASGDDRGNQPQHF.

A word on this clone: Read sequence stops 3 residues before the CDR3 end, and the germline J gene provides the missing end. The rearrangement uses TRBV5-1 and TRBJ2-3; D might be TRBD2 (5 bases). V was shortened by 4 bases and J by 4 bases, with 7 bases between the two germline ends. The CDR3 runs 12 residues. Germline V gene lookup returns CDR1 SGHRS and CDR2 YFSETQ. CDR3: CASSRGADTQYF. CDR3 DNA (partial): TGCGCCAGCAGCCGGGGAGCAGATACG.

Worth noting for this clone: The observed sequence ends 3 residues before the CDR3 terminus, with the missing tail filled in from the germline J gene. The rearrangement joins TRBV20-1 to TRBJ2-7, with TRBD1 matching over 8 bases. Germline V CDR1 and CDR2: DFQATT, SNEGSKA (reference sequence). The CDR3 covers 13 residues. J was trimmed by 3 bases and V by 3 bases; bases with no gene match: 4. CDR3 sequence: CSASFGQGYEQYF. Incomplete CDR3 DNA: TGCAGTGCTAGCTTCGGACAGGGCTACGAG.

To note about this clone: Read coverage stops 3 residues before the CDR3 terminus; the germline J gene supplies the remainder. V and J are TRBV7-8 and TRBJ2-1, with no clear D. The V end was cut by 5 bases, the J end by 4 bases, with 12 bases between. This CDR3 comprises 14 residues. Per the germline V gene, CDR1 is SGHVS and CDR2 is FQNEAQ. The CDR3 spells CASSLTSPYNEQFF. The sequenced part of the CDR3 DNA is TGTGCCAGCAGCCTCACATCCCCTTACAATGAG.

The sequenced part of the CDR3 DNA is TGCGCCAGCAGACGGGACAGGACTAGCCAAGAGACC. Translated: CASRRDRTSQET. The entire CDR3 sequence reads CASRRDRTSQETQYF. V and J are TRBV4-1 and TRBJ2-5; perhaps TRBD1 as D (8 bases). The read terminates 3 residues ahead of where the CDR3 ends, so the germline J gene completes it. The CDR3 is 15 residues long. V gave up 6 bases and J gave up 1 base, with 15 bases separating them. Germline V CDR1 and CDR2: MGHRA, YSYEKL.

With regard to this clone: The CDR3 goes on 3 residues after the read ends, and that part is filled in from the germline J gene. The chain has TRBV20-1 and TRBJ2-5; 7 bases align to TRBD1. Trimming took 2 bases from V and 1 from J; bases not matched to a gene: 7. The CDR3 loop spans 15 amino acids. The germline V gene encodes CDR1 DFQATT and CDR2 SNEGSKA (reference sequence). CDR3 DNA (partial): TGCAGTGCTAGAACATGGGGACAGTTCCAAGAGACC. It translates to CSARTWGQFQET. The entire CDR3 is CSARTWGQFQETQYF.

In the case of this clone: From the germline J gene comes the end of the CDR3, since the read stops 3 residues before it. The V call is TRBV20-1, the J call TRBJ2-5, with D uncertain. Germline V gives CDR1 DFQATT, CDR2 SNEGSKA (reference sequence). CDR3 length: 14 amino acids. Between the trimmed V and J ends, which lost 0 bases and 5 bases, there was a span of 13 bases. CDR3 sequence reads: CSARDYKGYETQYF. CDR3 bases read: TGCAGTGCTAGAGATTACAAAGGGTACGAGACC.

Details on this clone: The read is 3 residues too short to cover the CDR3 end, so that end is filled in from the germline J gene. V and J are TRBV20-1 and TRBJ2-5, with a weak D call TRBD1 (6 bases). Germline loops: CDR1 DFQATT, CDR2 SNEGSKA (reference sequence). The CDR3 consists of 14 residues. V was trimmed by 0 bases and J by 4 bases, leaving 12 bases between them. The CDR3 loop reads CSARDPGVGETQYF. CDR3 DNA (partial): TGCAGTGCTAGAGACCCAGGGGTAGGAGAGACC.

Turning to this clone: The read stops 3 residues short of the end of the CDR3; the missing end is completed from the germline J gene. The V gene is TRBV9, the J gene TRBJ1-6, with 9 bases aligning to TRBD1. CDR3 length: 17 amino acids. The germline CDR1 and CDR2 sequences are SGDLS and YYNGEE. The V segment lost 4 bases and the J segment 8 bases; nucleotides outside the gene matches: 13. Incomplete CDR3 DNA: TGTGCCAGCAGCCCGCGTCCGGGACAGGGAATCGATTCACCC. This gives the protein CASSPRPGQGIDSP. The complete CDR3 reads CASSPRPGQGIDSPLHF.

On this clone: The CDR3 is cut off 3 residues early in the read; its end comes from the germline J gene. This sequence joins TRBV2 and TRBJ2-5; TRBD2 aligns across 15 bases. Germline-derived CDR1 and CDR2 are SNHLY and FYNNEI. This CDR3 has 15 amino acids. J lost 5 bases, V lost 7 bases, and 5 bases had no gene match. The part of the CDR3 DNA that was read is TGTGCCAGCAAGTGGACTAGCGGGAGGGGGGAGACC. Translation gives CASKWTSGRGET. The entire CDR3 reads CASKWTSGRGETQYF.

Comment on this clone: The read gets to within 3 residues of the CDR3 end, and the germline J gene fills in the rest. The rearrangement uses TRBV20-1 and TRBJ1-1, with TRBD1 as a possible D gene (5 bases). The CDR3 spans 13 residues. V lost 3 bases and J lost 4, with 12 bases in between. CDR1 and CDR2 (germline): DFQATT, SNEGSKA (reference sequence). The sequenced CDR3 bases are TGCAGTGCTAGGGGTCAGGGAGGCACTGAA. Translating it yields CSARGQGGTE. The full CDR3 protein reads CSARGQGGTEAFF.